Listed here are 15 T cell receptor beta chains from one sample, sequenced in a study of T cell changes during pregnancy in multiple sclerosis. Generated by immunoSEQ multiplex PCR, the TCRdb table keeps only in-frame clones and is missing some. The table includes over 60,000 clones, about 89% detected once. Sequences were derived from peripheral blood, sampled in the first trimester of pregnancy. Receptors originate from a female donor with multiple sclerosis, enrolled in a pregnancy study.

In this sample, this clone turned up once. The J gene is TRBJ1-1, the V gene TRBV2; 7 bases line up with TRBD1. V shed 9 bases, J shed 4 bases, and the junction held 8 bases outside the gene matches. Germline CDR1 SNHLY, CDR2 FYNNEI. This CDR3 comprises 13 residues. The CDR3 region is CARHDRASTEAFF. The CDR3 DNA follows: TGTGCCAGACACGACAGGGCTTCCACTGAAGCTTTCTTT.

The chain uses TRBV5-1 and TRBJ1-1; no definite D call. Per the germline V gene, CDR1 is SGHRS and CDR2 is YFSETQ. The length of the CDR3 is 16 residues. V was pared by 5 bases and J by 5 bases, with 22 bases between. DNA of the CDR3: TGCGCCAGCAGTAAGAGGTCCCGGGGAGGAGGGACTGAAGCTTTCTTT. Translation: CASSKRSRGGGTEAFF.

This clone was seen only a few times. As DNA, the CDR3 is TGCGCCAGCATTACTAGCGGGGGGACGTCCGGGGAGCTGTTTTTT. Amino acid sequence: CASITSGGTSGELFF. J is TRBJ2-2 and V is TRBV10-1; 12 bases fit TRBD2. CDR1 is WNHNN and CDR2 is SYGVQD in the germline V gene (reference sequence). This CDR3 region has 15 residues. With 7 bases clipped from V and 6 bases from J, the junction kept 6 bases outside the gene matches.

The genes are TRBV10-3 and TRBJ1-1; TRBD1 is a possible D gene (6 bases). This CDR3 has 13 amino acids. Looked up from germline, CDR1 is ENHRY and CDR2 is SYGVKD. The V end lost 5 bases, the J end lost 1 base, and 8 bases lay between the germline ends. CDR3 region: CAISPTGNTEAFF. The CDR3 DNA follows: TGTGCCATCAGTCCGACAGGGAACACTGAAGCTTTCTTT.

This rearrangement joins TRBV6-1 to TRBJ1-1, with TRBD1 as a possible D gene (6 bases). CDR3 length equals 14 residues. Between the trimmed V and J ends, which lost 10 bases and 3 bases, there was a span of 18 bases. CDR1 and CDR2 (germline): MNHNS, SASEGT. CDR3 residues: CATTKGDRYTEAFF. The CDR3 DNA sequence: TGTGCCACCACGAAAGGAGACAGGTACACTGAAGCTTTCTTT.

The V gene is TRBV29-1, the J gene TRBJ1-2, with 11 nucleotides matching TRBD1. Looked up from germline, CDR1 is SQVTM and CDR2 is ANQGSEA. J gave up 6 bases and V 1 base, and 7 bases lay outside the gene matches. The CDR3 length is 15 residues. In nucleotides, the CDR3 is TGCAGCGTTGAAGGTGGGACAGGGGGAAGGGATGGCTACACCTTC. It translates to CSVEGGTGGRDGYTF.

This clone has just one count. CDR3 nucleotide sequence: TGTGCCAGCAGCCTTCTCGGAGCCGTGCCTTCCTACAATGAGCAGTTCTTC. It translates to CASSLLGAVPSYNEQFF. V usage is TRBV5-6 and J usage is TRBJ2-1; D uncertain. The germline V gene has CDR1 SGHDT and CDR2 YYEEEE. Trimming stripped 4 bases from V and 1 base from J, with 18 bases between. The length of the CDR3 is 17 residues.

The CDR3 reads CASSRDTMNTEAFF. The CDR3 DNA is TGTGCCAGCAGCAGGGACACGATGAACACTGAAGCTTTCTTT. The chain combines TRBV7-6 with TRBJ1-1; D may be TRBD1 (6 bases). V lost 5 bases and J 0 bases, leaving 10 bases between the germline ends. In germline, CDR1 is SGHVS, CDR2 FNYEAQ. This CDR3 is 14 amino acids long.

The chain joins TRBV25-1 to TRBJ1-1, with D perhaps TRBD1 (5 bases). The V end was cut by 8 bases, the J end by 5 bases, with 15 bases between. CDR3 length equals 13 residues. Germline lookup yields CDR1 MGHDK and CDR2 SYGVNS. As DNA, the CDR3 is TGTGCCAGCCGCGGGGGGAGAGGTACTGAAGCTTTCTTT. Protein: CASRGGRGTEAFF.

This clone was observed a handful of times. This chain uses TRBV5-4 with TRBJ2-7; TRBD2 matches at 7 bases. The CDR3 consists of 13 residues. The germline V gene encodes CDR1 SGHNT and CDR2 YYREEE (reference sequence). The junction had 9 bases not matched to a gene; V was cut back by 10 bases and J by 2 bases. The CDR3 spells CASSAGPTYEQYF. CDR3 in DNA: TGTGCCTCCTCAGCGGGACCTACCTACGAGCAGTACTTC.

The chain links TRBV6-5 to TRBJ2-7; D is undetermined. CDR1 is MNHEY and CDR2 is SVGAGI in the germline V gene. Trimming took 5 bases from V and 3 from J, leaving 5 bases between them. This CDR3 region has 11 residues. The CDR3, as DNA: TGTGCCAGCAGTCAGAACTACGAGCAGTACTTC. Residues: CASSQNYEQYF.

The CDR3 loop is CAVKVADSYNEQFF. The DNA of the CDR3 is TGTGCCGTCAAGGTAGCGGACTCCTACAATGAGCAGTTCTTC. This rearrangement joins TRBV10-3 to TRBJ2-1; tentatively, D is TRBD2 (6 bases). The CDR3 length is 14 residues. Germline V gene lookup returns CDR1 ENHRY and CDR2 SYGVKD. The ends were cut back, 11 bases at V and 0 bases at J, with 14 bases in the middle.

The V gene is TRBV19, the J gene TRBJ1-3, with 8 bases identical to TRBD1. The V gene's germline CDR1 is LNHDA and CDR2 SQIVND (reference sequence). After removal of 4 bases from V and 6 bases from J, the junction contained 5 bases not matched to a gene. The CDR3 sequence is 14 residues long. The CDR3 DNA follows: TGTGCCAGTAGTAGACAGGGGACGAAAAACACCATATATTTT. Translation: CASSRQGTKNTIYF.

This chain connects TRBV2 to TRBJ2-7; possibly TRBD1 for D (6 bases). The CDR3 extends over 14 amino acids. Germline V gives CDR1 SNHLY, CDR2 FYNNEI. V shed 2 bases and J shed 2 bases, with 10 bases lying between them. The chain's CDR3 is CASSESGTTYEQYF. CDR3 in DNA: TGTGCCAGCAGTGAATCTGGGACAACCTACGAGCAGTACTTC.

V usage is TRBV19 and J usage is TRBJ1-2; no clear D. Per germline, CDR1 LNHDA and CDR2 SQIVND (reference sequence). With 5 bases removed from V and 4 bases from J, the gap between germline ends came to 11 bases. The CDR3 length is 13 residues. CDR3 sequence: CASSRESVYGYTF. The CDR3, as DNA: TGTGCCAGTAGTCGCGAATCGGTCTATGGCTACACCTTC.